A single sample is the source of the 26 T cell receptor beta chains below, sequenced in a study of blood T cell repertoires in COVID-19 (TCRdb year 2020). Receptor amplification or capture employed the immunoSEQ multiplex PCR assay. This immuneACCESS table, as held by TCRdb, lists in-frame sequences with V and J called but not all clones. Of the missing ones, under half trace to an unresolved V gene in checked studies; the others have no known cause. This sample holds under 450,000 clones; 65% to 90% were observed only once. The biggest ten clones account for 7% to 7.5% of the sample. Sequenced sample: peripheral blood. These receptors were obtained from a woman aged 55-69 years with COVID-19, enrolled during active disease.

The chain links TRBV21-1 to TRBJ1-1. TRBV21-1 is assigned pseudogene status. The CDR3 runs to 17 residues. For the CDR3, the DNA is TGTGCCAGCAGCAAAGGGCGGGGAATACAGGTGAACACTGAAGCTTTCTTT. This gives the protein CASSKGRGIQVNTEAFF.

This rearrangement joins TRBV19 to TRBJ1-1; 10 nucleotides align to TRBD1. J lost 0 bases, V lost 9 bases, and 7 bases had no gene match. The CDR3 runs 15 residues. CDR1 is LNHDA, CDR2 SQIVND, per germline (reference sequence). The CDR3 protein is CASRDRGRVNTEAFF. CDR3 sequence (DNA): TGTGCCAGCCGCGACAGGGGGCGTGTGAACACTGAAGCTTTCTTT.

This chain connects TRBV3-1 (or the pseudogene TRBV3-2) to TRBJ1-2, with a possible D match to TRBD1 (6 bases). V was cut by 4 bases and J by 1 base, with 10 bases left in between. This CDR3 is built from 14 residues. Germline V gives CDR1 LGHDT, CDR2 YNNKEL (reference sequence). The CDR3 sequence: CASSPQGINYGYTF. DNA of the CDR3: TGTGCCAGCAGCCCCCAGGGGATTAACTATGGCTACACCTTC.

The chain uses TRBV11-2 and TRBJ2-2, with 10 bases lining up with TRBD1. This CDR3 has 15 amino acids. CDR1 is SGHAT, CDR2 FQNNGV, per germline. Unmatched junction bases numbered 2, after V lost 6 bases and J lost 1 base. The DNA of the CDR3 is TGTGCCAGCAGTCGGGACAGGGGGAACACCGGGGAGCTGTTTTTT. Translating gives CASSRDRGNTGELFF. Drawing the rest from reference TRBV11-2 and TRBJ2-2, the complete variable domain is EAGVAQSPRYKIIEKRQSVAFWCNPISGHATLYWYQQILGQGPKLLIQFQNNGVVDDSQLPKDRFSAERLKGVDSTLKIQPAKLEDSAVYLCASSRDRGNTGELFFGEGSRLTVL.

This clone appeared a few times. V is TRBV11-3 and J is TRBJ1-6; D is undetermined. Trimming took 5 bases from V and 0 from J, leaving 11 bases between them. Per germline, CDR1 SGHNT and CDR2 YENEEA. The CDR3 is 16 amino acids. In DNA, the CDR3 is TGTGCCAGCAGCGCAGTACTAAGCTCCTATAATTCACCCCTCCACTTT. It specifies CASSAVLSSYNSPLHF.

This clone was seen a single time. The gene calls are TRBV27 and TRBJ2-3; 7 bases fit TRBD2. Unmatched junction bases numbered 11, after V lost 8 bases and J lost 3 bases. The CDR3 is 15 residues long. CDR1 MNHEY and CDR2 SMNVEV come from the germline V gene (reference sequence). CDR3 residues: CASSRSLAATDTQYF. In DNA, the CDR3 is TGTGCCAGCTCCCGGAGTCTAGCGGCAACAGATACGCAGTATTTT.

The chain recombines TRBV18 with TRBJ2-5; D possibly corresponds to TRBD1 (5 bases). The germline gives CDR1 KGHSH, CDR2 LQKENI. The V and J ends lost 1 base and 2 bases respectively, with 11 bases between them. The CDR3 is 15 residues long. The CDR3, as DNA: TGTGCCAGCTCACCACGGGGCGGCATACAAGAGACCCAGTACTTC. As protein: CASSPRGGIQETQYF.

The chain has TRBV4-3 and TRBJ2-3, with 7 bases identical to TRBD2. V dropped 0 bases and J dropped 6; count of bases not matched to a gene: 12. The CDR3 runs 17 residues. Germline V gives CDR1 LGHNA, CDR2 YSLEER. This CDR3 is CASSQDATSSTIDTQYF. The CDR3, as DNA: TGCGCCAGCAGCCAAGATGCGACTAGCTCAACCATCGATACGCAGTATTTT.

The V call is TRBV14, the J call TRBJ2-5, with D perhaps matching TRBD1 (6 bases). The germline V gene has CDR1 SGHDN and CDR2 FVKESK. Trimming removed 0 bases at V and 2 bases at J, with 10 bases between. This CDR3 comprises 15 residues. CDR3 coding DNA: TGTGCCAGCAGCCAAGACAGGGGCAGGCAAGAGACCCAGTACTTC. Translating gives CASSQDRGRQETQYF.

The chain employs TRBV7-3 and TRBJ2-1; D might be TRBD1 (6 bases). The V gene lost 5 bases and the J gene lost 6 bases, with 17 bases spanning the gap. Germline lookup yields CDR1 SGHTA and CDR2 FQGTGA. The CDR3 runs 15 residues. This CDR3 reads CASSPFLGGRNEQFF. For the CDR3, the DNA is TGTGCCAGCAGCCCATTCCTAGGGGGTCGCAATGAGCAGTTCTTC.

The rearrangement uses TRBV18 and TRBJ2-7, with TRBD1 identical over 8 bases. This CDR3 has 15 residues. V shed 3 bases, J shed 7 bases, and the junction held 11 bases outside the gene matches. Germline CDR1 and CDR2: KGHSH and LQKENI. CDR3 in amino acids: CASSPRGQAITEQYF. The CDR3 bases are TGTGCCAGCTCACCTCGGGGACAGGCCATCACTGAGCAGTACTTC.

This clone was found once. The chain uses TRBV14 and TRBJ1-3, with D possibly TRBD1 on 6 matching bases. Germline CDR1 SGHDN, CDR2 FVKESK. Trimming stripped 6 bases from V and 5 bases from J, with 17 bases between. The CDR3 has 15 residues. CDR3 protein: CASSQIRGARNTIYF. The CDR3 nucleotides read TGTGCCAGCAGTCAGATCCGGGGGGCCAGAAACACCATATATTTT.

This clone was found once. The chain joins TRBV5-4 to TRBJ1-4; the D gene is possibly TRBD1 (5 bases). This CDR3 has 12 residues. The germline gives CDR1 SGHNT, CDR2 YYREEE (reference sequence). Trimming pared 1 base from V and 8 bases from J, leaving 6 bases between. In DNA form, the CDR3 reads TGTGCCAGCAGCTTGACAGGCGAAAAACTGTTTTTT. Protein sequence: CASSLTGEKLFF.

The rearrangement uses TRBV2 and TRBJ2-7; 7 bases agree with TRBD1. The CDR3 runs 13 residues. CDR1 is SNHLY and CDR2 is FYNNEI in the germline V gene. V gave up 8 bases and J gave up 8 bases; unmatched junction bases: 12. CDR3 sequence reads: CASPGGTDRQQYF. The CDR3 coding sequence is TGTGCCAGCCCAGGGGGTACGGATCGGCAGCAGTACTTC.

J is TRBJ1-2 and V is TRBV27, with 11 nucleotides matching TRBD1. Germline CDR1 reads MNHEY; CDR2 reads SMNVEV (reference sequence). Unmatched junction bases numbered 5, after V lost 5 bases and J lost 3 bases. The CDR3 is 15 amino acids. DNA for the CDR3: TGTGCCAGCAGTATCCGGACAGGGGGCCACTATGGCTACACCTTC. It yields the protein CASSIRTGGHYGYTF.

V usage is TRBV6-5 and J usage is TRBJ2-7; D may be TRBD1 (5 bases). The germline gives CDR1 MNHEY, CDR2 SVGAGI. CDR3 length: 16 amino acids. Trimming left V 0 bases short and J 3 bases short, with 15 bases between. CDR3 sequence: CASSYSAQGDIYEQYF. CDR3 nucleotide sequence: TGTGCCAGCAGTTACTCAGCTCAGGGTGATATCTACGAGCAGTACTTC.

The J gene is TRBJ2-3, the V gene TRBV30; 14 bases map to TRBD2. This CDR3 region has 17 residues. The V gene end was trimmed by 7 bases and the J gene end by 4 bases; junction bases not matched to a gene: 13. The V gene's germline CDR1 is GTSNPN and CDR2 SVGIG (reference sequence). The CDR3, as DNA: TGTGCCTCCTCAGGGCCGGGACTAGCGGGGGTAGCAGATACGCAGTATTTT. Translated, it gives CASSGPGLAGVADTQYF.

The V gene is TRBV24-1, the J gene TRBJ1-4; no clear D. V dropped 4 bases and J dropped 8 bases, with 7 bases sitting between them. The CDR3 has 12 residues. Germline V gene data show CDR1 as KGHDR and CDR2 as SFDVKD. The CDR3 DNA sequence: TGTGCCACCAGTGAACGGGGAGAAAAACTGTTTTTT. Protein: CATSERGEKLFF.

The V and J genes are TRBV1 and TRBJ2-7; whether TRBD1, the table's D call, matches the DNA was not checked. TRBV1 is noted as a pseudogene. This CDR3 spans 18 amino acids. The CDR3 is CTSSQDLYRATGIYEQYF. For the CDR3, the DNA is TGCACCAGCAGCCAAGATCTCTACAGGGCCACGGGCATCTACGAGCAGTACTTC.

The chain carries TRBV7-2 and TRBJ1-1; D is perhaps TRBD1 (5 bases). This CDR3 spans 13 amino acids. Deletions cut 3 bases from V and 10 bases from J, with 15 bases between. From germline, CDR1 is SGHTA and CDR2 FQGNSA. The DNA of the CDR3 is TGTGCCAGCAGCTTCCCCTTGGGGCTTGGAGCTTTCTTT. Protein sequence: CASSFPLGLGAFF. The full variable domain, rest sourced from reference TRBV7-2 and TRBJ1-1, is GAGVSQSPSNKVTEKGKDVELRCDPISGHTALYWYRQSLGQGLEFLIYFQGNSAPDKSGLPSDRFSAERTGGSVSTLTIQRTQQEDSAVYLCASSFPLGLGAFFGQGTRLTVV.

The DNA for the CDR3 is TGTGCCATCAGTGGGGTAGGGGGGGTCCGGCCCCAGCATTTT. It yields the protein CAISGVGGVRPQHF. V is TRBV10-3 and J is TRBJ1-5; D is perhaps TRBD1 (6 bases). There are 14 residues in the CDR3. V was shortened by 4 bases and J by 9 bases, with 16 bases between the two germline ends. Germline loops: CDR1 ENHRY, CDR2 SYGVKD.

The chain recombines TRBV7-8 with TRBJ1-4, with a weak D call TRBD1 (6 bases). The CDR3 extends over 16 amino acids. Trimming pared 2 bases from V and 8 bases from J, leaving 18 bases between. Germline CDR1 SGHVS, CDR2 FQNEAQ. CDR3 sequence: CASSLFPGQRGEKLFF. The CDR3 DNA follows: TGTGCCAGCAGCTTATTCCCGGGACAAAGAGGGGAAAAACTGTTTTTT.

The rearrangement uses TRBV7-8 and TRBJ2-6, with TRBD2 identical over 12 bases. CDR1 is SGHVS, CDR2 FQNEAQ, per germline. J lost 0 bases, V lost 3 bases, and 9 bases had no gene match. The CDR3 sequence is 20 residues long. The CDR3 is CASSLRLAGASISGANVLTF. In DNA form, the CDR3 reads TGTGCCAGCAGCTTGCGACTAGCGGGGGCCTCTATCTCTGGGGCCAACGTCCTGACTTTC.

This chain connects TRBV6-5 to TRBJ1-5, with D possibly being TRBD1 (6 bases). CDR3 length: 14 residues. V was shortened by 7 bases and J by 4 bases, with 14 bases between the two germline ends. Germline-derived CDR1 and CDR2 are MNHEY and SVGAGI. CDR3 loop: CASIPTGSNQPQHF. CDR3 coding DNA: TGTGCCAGCATTCCAACAGGGAGTAATCAGCCCCAGCATTTT.

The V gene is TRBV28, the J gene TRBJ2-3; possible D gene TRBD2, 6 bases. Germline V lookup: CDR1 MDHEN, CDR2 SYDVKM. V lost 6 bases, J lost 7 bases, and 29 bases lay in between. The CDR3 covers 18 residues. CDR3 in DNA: TGTGCCAGCAGGTCTGGGGGGTTAGGCAGCGCGGATCCCCATACGCAGTATTTT. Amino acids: CASRSGGLGSADPHTQYF.

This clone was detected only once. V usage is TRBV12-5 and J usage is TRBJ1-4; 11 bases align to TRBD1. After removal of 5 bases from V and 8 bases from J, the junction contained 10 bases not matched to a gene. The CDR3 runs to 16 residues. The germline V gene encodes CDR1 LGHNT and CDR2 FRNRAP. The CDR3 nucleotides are TGTGCTAGTGGTCGGGGGACAGGGGGATTGAAGGAAAAACTGTTTTTT. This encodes CASGRGTGGLKEKLFF.